This is a list of T cell receptor beta chains from one sample in a study of blood T cell repertoires in COVID-19. Only in-frame clones appear in the TCRdb table, and some are missing; sequencing was by immunoSEQ multiplex PCR. Of about 480,000 clones in the sample, nearly 90% are singletons; the top ten hold around 0.9%. Sequencing was done on a sample of peripheral blood. Receptors were obtained from a man aged 18 to 30 with COVID-19, enrolled during active disease. CDR3s leave out the opening cysteine and the closing phenylalanine or tryptophan.

V	J	CDR3
TRBV3-1/TRBV3-2	TRBJ2-3	ASSHATGTMADTQY
TRBV6-5	TRBJ2-5	ASRQGIKETQY
TRBV25-1	TRBJ1-5	ASSEGQGGQPQH
TRBV29-1	TRBJ1-5	SVGTGGSNQPQH
TRBV11-2	TRBJ2-1	ASSLVSSYNEQF
TRBV2	TRBJ2-2	ASSVAGGNTGELF
TRBV2	TRBJ2-1	ASSAQGSRVSREQF
TRBV7-8	TRBJ2-3	ASSQVSGRGTDTQY
TRBV11-2	TRBJ2-7	ASSLGTFSSYEQY
TRBV18	TRBJ1-1	ASSLDRVNMNTEAF
TRBV24-1	TRBJ1-4	ATSEPRQGRGEKLF
TRBV18	TRBJ2-5	ASSPLAGGSQETQY
TRBV7-9	TRBJ1-6	ASSFSQGRVSPLH
TRBV2	TRBJ1-4	ASSGEPGVPTNEKLF